A single sample gave rise to the 21 T cell receptor beta chains below, sequenced in a study of T cell responses to AZD1222 COVID-19 vaccine. Repertoires were generated with immunoSEQ multiplex PCR, while TCRdb's copy carries only in-frame clones and drops some. In the table there are 75,000 to 95,000 clones, about 88% of which are singletons. Here the sequenced sample was peripheral blood, taken on day 0 of AZD1222 vaccination. These receptors came from an adult in good health.

CDR3 in DNA: TGCGCCAGCAGCTTGGGATTCTCTGGAAACACCATATATTTT. Its protein is CASSLGFSGNTIYF. This sequence joins TRBV5-1 and TRBJ1-3, with D unclear. Germline CDR1 is SGHRS and CDR2 is YFSETQ. This CDR3 comprises 14 residues. V lost 0 bases and J lost 0, with 4 bases in between. Complete variable domain (other parts from reference TRBV5-1 and TRBJ1-3): KAGVTQTPRYLIKTRGQQVTLSCSPISGHRSVSWYQQTPGQGLQFLFEYFSETQRNKGNFPGRFSGRQFSNSRSEMNVSTLELGDSALYLCASSLGFSGNTIYFGEGSWLTVV.

The genes are TRBV2 and TRBJ1-5; 7 bases line up with TRBD1. Trimming took 6 bases from V and 0 from J; bases not matched to a gene: 5. Germline V CDR1 and CDR2: SNHLY, FYNNEI. This CDR3 spans 15 amino acids. The CDR3 nucleotides are TGTGCCAGCAGCGGGGACAGCTATAGCAATCAGCCCCAGCATTTT. As protein: CASSGDSYSNQPQHF.

The CDR3 DNA reads as TGTGCCAGCAGCTTGCGCGTTTCACCCCTCCACTTT. As protein: CASSLRVSPLHF. The rearrangement uses TRBV5-8 and TRBJ1-6; D ambiguous. The CDR3 covers 12 residues. Germline-derived CDR1 and CDR2 are SGHTS and YDEGEE. The V and J ends lost 1 base and 9 bases respectively, with 5 bases between them. The variable domain in full, completed from reference TRBV5-8 and TRBJ1-6, reads EAGVTQSPTHLIKTRGQQATLRCSPISGHTSVYWYQQALGLGLQFLLWYDEGEERNRGNFPPRFSGRQFPNYSSELNVNALELEDSALYLCASSLRVSPLHFGNGTRLTVT.

The gene calls are TRBV19 and TRBJ2-2; weak D call: TRBD2 (6 bases). The CDR3 covers 14 residues. The germline V gene encodes CDR1 LNHDA and CDR2 SQIVND (reference sequence). Between the trimmed V and J ends, which lost 7 bases and 1 base, there was a span of 10 bases. Here the CDR3 reads CASKAEGNTGELFF. CDR3 coding DNA: TGTGCCAGTAAGGCGGAGGGGAACACCGGGGAGCTGTTTTTT. The full variable domain, rest sourced from reference TRBV19 and TRBJ2-2, is DGGITQSPKYLFRKEGQNVTLSCEQNLNHDAMYWYRQDPGQGLRLIYYSQIVNDFQKGDIAEGYSVSREKKESFPLTVTSAQKNPTAFYLCASKAEGNTGELFFGEGSRLTVL.

The chain combines TRBV3-1 (or the pseudogene TRBV3-2) with TRBJ1-4; weak D call: TRBD1 (5 bases). Trimming shortened V by 3 bases and J by 0 bases, and 23 bases separated the two germline ends. CDR1 is LGHDT, CDR2 YNNKEL, per germline (reference sequence). CDR3 length: 20 amino acids. CDR3 sequence: CASSQELQVGRRTTNEKLFF. The DNA of the CDR3 is TGTGCCAGCAGCCAGGAACTACAGGTGGGGAGGAGGACAACTAATGAAAAACTGTTTTTT.

The V gene is TRBV7-9, the J gene TRBJ1-2; D is possibly TRBD1 (6 bases). V shed 0 bases and J shed 8 bases, with 7 bases lying between them. The CDR3 spans 12 residues. The germline gives CDR1 SEHNR, CDR2 FQNEAQ (reference sequence). CDR3 protein: CASSLAGGGYTF. The CDR3 DNA sequence: TGTGCCAGCAGCTTAGCAGGGGGAGGCTACACCTTC.

The V and J genes are TRBV29-1 and TRBJ1-3; D might be TRBD1 (6 bases). This CDR3 region has 14 residues. The V end lost 4 bases, the J end lost 1 base, and 11 bases lay between the germline ends. CDR1 is SQVTM, CDR2 ANQGSEA, per germline. Here the CDR3 DNA reads TGCAGCGTTGGGGAGACAGGTTCTGGAAACACCATATATTTT. Protein product: CSVGETGSGNTIYF.

The CDR3 loop is CASSLGETSGVQETQYF. The CDR3 nucleotides are TGTGCCAGCAGCTTAGGAGAGACTAGCGGGGTCCAAGAGACCCAGTACTTC. V gene TRBV11-3 combines with J gene TRBJ2-5; TRBD2 aligns across 11 bases. The V segment lost 1 base and the J segment 1 base; nucleotides outside the gene matches: 5. The CDR3 runs 17 residues. Germline values: CDR1 SGHNT, CDR2 YENEEA.

This clone has more than one count but fewer than ten. The chain has TRBV18 and TRBJ2-6; no firm D call. Per germline, CDR1 KGHSH and CDR2 LQKENI. The V and J ends lost 3 bases and 1 base respectively, with 7 bases between them. This CDR3 spans 15 amino acids. The CDR3 DNA reads as TGTGCCAGCTCACCCGTGCGTTCTGGGGCCAACGTCCTGACTTTC. Its protein product is CASSPVRSGANVLTF.

The V and J genes are TRBV29-1 and TRBJ2-5; 7 nucleotides line up with TRBD1. This CDR3 has 14 amino acids. With V trimmed by 8 bases and J by 0 bases, 9 bases remained unmatched. Per germline, CDR1 SQVTM and CDR2 ANQGSEA. The CDR3, as DNA: TGCAGCATTGGGGACAGCGATAACCAAGAGACCCAGTACTTC. Residues: CSIGDSDNQETQYF.

This chain uses TRBV10-3 with TRBJ1-6; D is unresolved. The CDR3 runs 15 residues. With 4 bases removed from V and 0 bases from J, the gap between germline ends came to 7 bases. CDR1 is ENHRY and CDR2 is SYGVKD in the germline V gene. The CDR3: CAISVGSSYNSPLHF. CDR3 nucleotide sequence: TGTGCCATCAGTGTAGGGAGCTCCTATAATTCACCCCTCCACTTT.

DNA for the CDR3: TGCAGCCTTTCGAGGGGGGAATTGACAGATACGCAGTATTTT. Translated: CSLSRGELTDTQYF. This chain joins TRBV29-1 and TRBJ2-3; either TRBD1 or TRBD2 may fit D (6 bases each). CDR1 is SQVTM and CDR2 is ANQGSEA in the germline V gene. The CDR3 is made up of 14 amino acids. V shed 8 bases and J shed 3 bases, with 18 bases lying between them.

CDR3 sequence: CSVSRDRTDTQYF. The CDR3 nucleotides are TGCAGCGTTAGTAGGGACCGCACAGATACGCAGTATTTT. The chain has TRBV29-1 and TRBJ2-3; D possibly uses TRBD1 or TRBD2 (5 bases each). This CDR3 region has 13 residues. Per the germline V gene, CDR1 is SQVTM and CDR2 is ANQGSEA. Deletions cut 5 bases from V and 1 base from J, with 10 bases between.

This clone appeared a single time. The chain carries TRBV5-6 and TRBJ2-6, with TRBD1 identical over 8 bases. CDR3 size: 17 residues. J was trimmed by 4 bases and V by 3 bases; bases with no gene match: 9. Germline CDR1 is SGHDT and CDR2 is YYEEEE. CDR3 region: CASSSGTGRAGANVLTF. CDR3 DNA sequence: TGTGCCAGCAGCTCCGGGACAGGTCGGGCCGGGGCCAACGTCCTGACTTTC.

This chain uses TRBV6-1 with TRBJ2-3, with D perhaps being TRBD1 or TRBD2 (5 bases each). With 0 bases removed from V and 3 bases from J, the gap between germline ends came to 13 bases. The CDR3 is made up of 16 amino acids. The germline CDR1 and CDR2 sequences are MNHNS and SASEGT. The CDR3, as DNA: TGTGCCAGCAGTGAAGCGCAGGGAGCAAGAACAGATACGCAGTATTTT. This encodes CASSEAQGARTDTQYF.

The chain carries TRBV27 and TRBJ2-1; the D is unclear. The germline V gene has CDR1 MNHEY and CDR2 SMNVEV (reference sequence). The CDR3 totals 15 residues. V was clipped by 6 bases and J by 0 bases, with 12 bases between them. The CDR3 DNA follows: TGTGCCAGCAGACCGGACGGTAGCTCCTACAATGAGCAGTTCTTC. Protein: CASRPDGSSYNEQFF.

CDR3 bases: TGCGCCAGCAGCTGGGACAGGGGTAACTATGGCTACACCTTC. Amino acid sequence: CASSWDRGNYGYTF. The chain has TRBV5-1 and TRBJ1-2; 10 bases map to TRBD1. This CDR3 is built from 14 residues. V lost 3 bases, J lost 1 base, and 0 bases stayed unmatched. Germline V gives CDR1 SGHRS, CDR2 YFSETQ. Complete variable domain (other parts from reference TRBV5-1 and TRBJ1-2): KAGVTQTPRYLIKTRGQQVTLSCSPISGHRSVSWYQQTPGQGLQFLFEYFSETQRNKGNFPGRFSGRQFSNSRSEMNVSTLELGDSALYLCASSWDRGNYGYTFGSGTRLTVV.

The gene calls are TRBV3-1 (or the pseudogene TRBV3-2) and TRBJ2-3; D unclear. V lost 4 bases and J 0 bases, leaving 8 bases between the germline ends. From germline, CDR1 is LGHDT and CDR2 YNNKEL (reference sequence). The CDR3 contains 14 residues. The CDR3 sequence: CASSRDGSTDTQYF. CDR3 DNA: TGTGCCAGCAGCCGCGACGGCAGCACAGATACGCAGTATTTT.

V and J are TRBV7-4 and TRBJ1-5, with 9 bases aligning to TRBD1. CDR1 is SGHVT and CDR2 is SQSDAQ in the germline V gene. V was pared by 2 bases and J by 4 bases, with 6 bases of the junction left unmatched. The CDR3 covers 16 residues. CDR3 in amino acids: CASSLNGQGTNQPQHF. The CDR3 nucleotides are TGTGCCAGCAGCTTAAACGGACAGGGGACAAATCAGCCCCAGCATTTT.

The V and J genes are TRBV18 and TRBJ2-1, with 7 nucleotides matching TRBD2. V gave up 0 bases and J gave up 5 bases; unmatched junction bases: 4. The CDR3 runs 15 residues. The germline V gene has CDR1 KGHSH and CDR2 LQKENI. The CDR3 region has the DNA TGTGCCAGCTCACCACCGGGACTACAGGACAATGAGCAGTTCTTC. It yields the protein CASSPPGLQDNEQFF.

The gene calls are TRBV29-1 and TRBJ2-2; tentative D call: TRBD2 (6 bases). Looked up from germline, CDR1 is SQVTM and CDR2 is ANQGSEA. The CDR3 is made up of 14 amino acids. V lost 8 bases and J lost 0, with 13 bases in between. CDR3 amino acids: CSSTGATNTGELFF. The CDR3 region has the DNA TGCAGCTCAACGGGAGCCACGAACACCGGGGAGCTGTTTTTT.